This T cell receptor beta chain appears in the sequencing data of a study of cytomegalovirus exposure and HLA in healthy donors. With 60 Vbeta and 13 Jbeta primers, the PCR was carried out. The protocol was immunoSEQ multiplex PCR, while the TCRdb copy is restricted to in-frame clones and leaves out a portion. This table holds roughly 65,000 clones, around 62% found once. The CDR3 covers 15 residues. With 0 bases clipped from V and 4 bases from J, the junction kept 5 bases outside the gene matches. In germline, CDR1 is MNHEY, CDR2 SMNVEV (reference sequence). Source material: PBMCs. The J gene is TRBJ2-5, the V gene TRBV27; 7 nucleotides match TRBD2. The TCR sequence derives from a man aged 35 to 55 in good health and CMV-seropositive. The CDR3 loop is CASSLSAGVLETQYF. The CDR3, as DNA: TGTGCCAGCAGTTTATCGGCGGGAGTCTTAGAGACCCAGTACTTC.